These T cell receptor beta chains were read from a single sample in a study of T cells expressing NK-cell markers. Following a re-call of the 5' RACE reads, TCRdb has one entry per CDR3 protein and lacks DNA. The table gives 300,000 to 450,000 distinct CDR3 sequences; the top ten clones make up 5.2% of it. Sequenced: blood T cells: a sorted CD56 or NKG2C T cell subset, CD4+ or CD8+ T cells, or bulk PBMC T cells (not recorded which). Receptors originate from a man aged 18 to 69 in good health. Each CDR3 is given with its conserved first and last residue. Fields, in order: V gene, J gene, CDR3 protein.

TRBV12-3/TRBV12-4	TRBJ2-2	CASSGPGDRELFF
TRBV6-2/TRBV6-3	TRBJ2-1	CASSRVGTAYNEQFF
TRBV7-9	TRBJ1-1	CASSPREGERAEAFF
TRBV5-1	TRBJ1-2	CASSLARLGQSNYGYTF
TRBV9	TRBJ1-5	CASSSAGQPQHF
TRBV10-3	TRBJ2-5	CAISEPIWGDETQYF
TRBV6-1	TRBJ1-5	CASSEFKARNQPQHF
TRBV14	TRBJ2-1	CASSQGPSTMNEQFF
TRBV11-2	TRBJ2-1	CASSFVGGSYNEQFF
TRBV7-8	TRBJ2-4	CASSPRTGMSKNIQYF
TRBV6-2/TRBV6-3	TRBJ2-2	CASSYSASGGGTGELFF
TRBV12-3/TRBV12-4	TRBJ2-3	CASSPQAGGPIPHRYF
TRBV5-5	TRBJ2-3	CASSGLGLASTDTQYF
TRBV15	TRBJ1-6	CATGRDRANNSPLHF
TRBV28	TRBJ2-7	CASSLYTAGAKYEQYF